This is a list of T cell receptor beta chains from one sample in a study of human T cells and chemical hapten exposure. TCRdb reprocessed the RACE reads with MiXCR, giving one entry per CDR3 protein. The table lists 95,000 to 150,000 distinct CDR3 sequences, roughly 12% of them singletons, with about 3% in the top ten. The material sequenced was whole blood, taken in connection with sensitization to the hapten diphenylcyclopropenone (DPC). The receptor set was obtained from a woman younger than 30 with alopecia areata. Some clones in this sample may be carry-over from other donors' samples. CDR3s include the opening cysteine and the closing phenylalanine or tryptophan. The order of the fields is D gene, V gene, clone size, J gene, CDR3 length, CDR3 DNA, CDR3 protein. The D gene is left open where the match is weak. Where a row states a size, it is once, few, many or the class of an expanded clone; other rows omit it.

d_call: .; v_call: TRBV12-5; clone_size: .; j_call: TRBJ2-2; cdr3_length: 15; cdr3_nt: TGTGCTAGTGGTCTGGACCCTCCGGTCGGCGGGGAGCTGTTTTTT; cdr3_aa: CASGLDPPVGGELFF
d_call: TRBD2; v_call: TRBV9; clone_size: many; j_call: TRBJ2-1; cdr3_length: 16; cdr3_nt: TGTGCCAGCAGCGTAGGCGGGACTAGCGGGGTCCATGAGCAGTTCTTC; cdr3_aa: CASSVGGTSGVHEQFF
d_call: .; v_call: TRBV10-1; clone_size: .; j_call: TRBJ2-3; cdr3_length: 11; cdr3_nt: TGCGCCAGCCACACGGCACATACGCAGTATTTT; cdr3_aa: CASHTAHTQYF
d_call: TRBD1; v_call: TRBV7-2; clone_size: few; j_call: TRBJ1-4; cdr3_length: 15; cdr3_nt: TGTGCCAGCAGCTTCGTAACAGGGGTGAATGAAAAACTGTTTTTT; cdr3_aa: CASSFVTGVNEKLFF
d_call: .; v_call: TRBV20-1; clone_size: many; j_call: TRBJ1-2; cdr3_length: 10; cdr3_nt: TGCAGTGCTAGAGTTGTCCCTTCCCTCTTC; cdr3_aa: CSARVVPSLF
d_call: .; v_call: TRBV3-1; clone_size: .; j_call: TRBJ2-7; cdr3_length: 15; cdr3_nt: TGTGCCAGCAGCCTGGCTGCCAAGAGCTCCTACGAGCAGTACTTC; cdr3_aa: CASSLAAKSSYEQYF
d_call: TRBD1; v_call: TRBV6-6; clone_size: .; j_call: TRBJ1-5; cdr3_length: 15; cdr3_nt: TGTGCCAGCAGAACCAGGGGGGAGGGGAATCAGCCCCAGCATTTT; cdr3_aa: CASRTRGEGNQPQHF
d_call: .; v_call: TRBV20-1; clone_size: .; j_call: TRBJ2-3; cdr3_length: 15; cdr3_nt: TGCAGTGCTGGCGGAACCCGGGGGGCCACAGATACGCAGTATTTT; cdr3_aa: CSAGGTRGATDTQYF
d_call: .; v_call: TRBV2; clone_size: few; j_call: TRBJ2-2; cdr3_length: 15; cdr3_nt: TGTGCCAGCAGTTGGACTTTCGCGAACACCGGGGAGCTGTTTTTT; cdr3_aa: CASSWTFANTGELFF
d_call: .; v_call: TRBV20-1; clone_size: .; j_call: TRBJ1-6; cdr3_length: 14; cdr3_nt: TGCAGTGCTAGAGCCGACAGTGACAGTTCACCCCTCCACTTT; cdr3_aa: CSARADSDSSPLHF
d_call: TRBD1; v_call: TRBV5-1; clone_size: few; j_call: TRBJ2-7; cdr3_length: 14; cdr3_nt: TGCGCCAGCAGCTTAGGGACAGGGTTGTACGAGCAGTACTTC; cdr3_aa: CASSLGTGLYEQYF
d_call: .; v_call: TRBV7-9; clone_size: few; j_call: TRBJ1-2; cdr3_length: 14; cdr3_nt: TGTGCCAGCAGCTTAGATAGTCAGGGGTATGGCTACACCTTC; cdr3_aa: CASSLDSQGYGYTF
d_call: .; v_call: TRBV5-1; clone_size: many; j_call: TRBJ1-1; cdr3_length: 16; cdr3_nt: TGCGCCAGCAGCTTGGTTAATCTGGAGGCCACCAGTGAAGCTTTCTTT; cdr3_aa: CASSLVNLEATSEAFF
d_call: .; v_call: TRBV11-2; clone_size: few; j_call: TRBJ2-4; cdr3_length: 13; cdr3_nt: TGTGCCAGCAGCTTAGAGCCGAAAAACATTCAGTACTTC; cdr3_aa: CASSLEPKNIQYF
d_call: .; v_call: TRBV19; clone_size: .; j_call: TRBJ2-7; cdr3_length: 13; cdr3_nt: TGTGCCAGTAGTTACCCCTCGGGCTACGAGCAGTACTTC; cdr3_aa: CASSYPSGYEQYF
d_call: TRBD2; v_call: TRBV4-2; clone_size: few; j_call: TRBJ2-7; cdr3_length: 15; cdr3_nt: TGTGCCAGCAGCCAGGCTAGCGGGGTCACCTACGAGCAGTACTTC; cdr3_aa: CASSQASGVTYEQYF
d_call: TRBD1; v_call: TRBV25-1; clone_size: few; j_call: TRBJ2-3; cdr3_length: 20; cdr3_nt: TGTGCCAGCAGTGACCCCGCTCCATTTCCAGGGGGCACCCCTGGGGATACGCAGTATTTT; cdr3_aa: CASSDPAPFPGGTPGDTQYF
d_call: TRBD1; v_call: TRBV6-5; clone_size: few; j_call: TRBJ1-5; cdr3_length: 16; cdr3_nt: TGTGCCAGCAGCCCGACAGGGTGGGGTAGCAATCAGCCCCAGCATTTT; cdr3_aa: CASSPTGWGSNQPQHF
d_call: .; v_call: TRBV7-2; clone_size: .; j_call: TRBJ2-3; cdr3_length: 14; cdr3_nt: TGTGCCAGCAGCTTAGGAGCGTCGAGGGATACGCAGTATTTT; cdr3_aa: CASSLGASRDTQYF
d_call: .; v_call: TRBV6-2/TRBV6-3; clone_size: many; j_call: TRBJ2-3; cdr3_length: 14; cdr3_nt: TGTGCCAGCAGTTATCACGGGGCTGTGGATACGCAGTATTTT; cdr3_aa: CASSYHGAVDTQYF
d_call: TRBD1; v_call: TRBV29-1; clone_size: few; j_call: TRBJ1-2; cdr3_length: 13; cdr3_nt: TGCAGCGTTGAAGAAAGGACAGGCGGCGGCTACACCTTC; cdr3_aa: CSVEERTGGGYTF
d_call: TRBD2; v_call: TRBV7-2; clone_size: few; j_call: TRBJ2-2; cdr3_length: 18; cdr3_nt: TGTGCCAGCAGCTTGGGACTAGCGGGGGCCGCGAACACCGGGGAGCTGTTTTTT; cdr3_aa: CASSLGLAGAANTGELFF
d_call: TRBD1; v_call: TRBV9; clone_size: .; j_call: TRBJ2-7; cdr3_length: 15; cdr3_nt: TGTGCCAGCAGCGTGACGGGACAGGGAAACTACGAGCAGTACTTC; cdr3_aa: CASSVTGQGNYEQYF
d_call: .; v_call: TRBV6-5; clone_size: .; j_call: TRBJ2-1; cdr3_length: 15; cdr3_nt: TGTGCCAGCTCAATAAGGGGGGGGGCGTACAATGAGCAGTTCTTC; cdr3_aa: CASSIRGGAYNEQFF
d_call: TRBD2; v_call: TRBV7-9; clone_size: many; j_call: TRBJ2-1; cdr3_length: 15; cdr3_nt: TGTGCCAGCAGCTTAACGGGGGGCTCCTACAATGAGCAGTTCTTC; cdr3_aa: CASSLTGGSYNEQFF
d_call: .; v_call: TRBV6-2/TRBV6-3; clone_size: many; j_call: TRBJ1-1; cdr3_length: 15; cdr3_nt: TGTGCCAGCAGTTACACCGGCTGGCAGGGCACTGAAGCTTTCTTT; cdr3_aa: CASSYTGWQGTEAFF
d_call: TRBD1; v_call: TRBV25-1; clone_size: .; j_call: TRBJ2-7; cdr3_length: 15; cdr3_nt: TGTGCCAGCAGTGAATCGGTCACAGGGGGAGGCGAGCAGTACTTC; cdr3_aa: CASSESVTGGGEQYF